This TCR beta chain was sequenced in a study of blood T cell repertoires in COVID-19. V dropped 8 bases and J dropped 4; count of bases not matched to a gene: 9. In germline, CDR1 is MDHEN, CDR2 SYDVKM. The CDR3 is made up of 14 amino acids. Clones were read by immunoSEQ multiplex PCR, and TCRdb kept only the in-frame ones, dropping some. The sample yields tens of thousands of clones, 91% seen once. The rearrangement links TRBV28 to TRBJ2-5; 8 bases are a match to TRBD2. Sequencing was performed on peripheral blood. The clonotype originates from a man aged 70-80 years with active COVID-19. The CDR3 nucleotides read TGTGCCAGCGGGTTCGGGGGGGCAGTAGAGACCCAGTACTTC. The encoded protein is CASGFGGAVETQYF.